Sequencing of this TCR beta chain was carried out in a study of shared clonotypes between healthy human individuals. Study observations and caveats: The donor pool, a small one, limited the genetic and exposure-history diversity represented.

This clone was seen a handful of times. What it binds is unknown. The method was immunoSEQ multiplex PCR; TCRdb's version includes in-frame clones alone and lacks a portion of them. This table holds around 2.1 million clones, about 93% found once. Naive CD8 populations comprised CD45RO-negative cells positively selected for CCR7, excluding terminally differentiated effector memory CD45RA+ cells. CDR1 LGHNA and CDR2 YNFKEQ come from the germline V gene. CDR3 length equals 14 residues. Trimming left V 3 bases short and J 5 bases short, with 13 bases between. The chain uses TRBV4-2 and TRBJ1-1; D unclear. The sequenced material came from naive CD8+ T cells from PBMCs. This TCR was recovered from a man in his late teens or twenties in good health. Some clones in this sample may be carry-over from other donors' samples. CDR3 nucleotides: TGTGCCAGCAGCCACGAAACCCTGGGGACTGAAGCTTTCTTT. This encodes CASSHETLGTEAFF.